This T cell receptor (beta chain) stems from a study of blood T cell repertoires in COVID-19. Study-wide context: Some COVID-19 samples were acute and others convalescent; all came from the United States, Italy and Spain. PBMCs, B-cell-depleted T cells, or T cells provided the cDNA or gDNA that made up the material.

How the authors handled the data: Estimation of nucleated cell counts relied on the amplification of reference gene primers. Profiling relied on immunoSEQ multiplex PCR, and the TCRdb table lists in-frame clones only, not all of them. The V and J calls and clone size are taken from that table; D and trimming were inferred from the DNA. The sample consists of about 140,000 clones, over 80% of them appearing once. Germline V CDR1 and CDR2: MNHEY, SMNVEV (reference sequence). The CDR3 extends over 17 amino acids. The ends were cut back, 2 bases at V and 2 bases at J, with 16 bases in the middle. The clonotype originates from a woman aged 50 to 65 with acute or convalescent COVID-19. The V gene is TRBV27, the J gene TRBJ2-1; D is possibly TRBD2 (7 bases). The sequenced sample was peripheral blood. The CDR3 coding sequence is TGTGCCAGCAGTTTAGGGCTCCAGGGGAGGGCCTACAATGAGCAGTTCTTC. The encoded protein is CASSLGLQGRAYNEQFF.